A selection of T cell receptor beta chains follows, all from one sample in a study of blood T cell repertoires in COVID-19. Only in-frame clones appear in the TCRdb table, and some are missing; sequencing was by immunoSEQ multiplex PCR. This sample has 250,000 to 350,000 clones; about 89% occur once, and the top ten carry about 12%. Material for sequencing was peripheral blood. All receptors derive from a woman in her sixties or seventies with acute or convalescent COVID-19. The CDR3 runs from the conserved cysteine through the conserved F or W. The D gene is left open where the match is weak. Clone size is given for some rows only: seen once, a few or many times, or a class if the clone is expanded.

CASQGSREQYF	TGTGCCAGCCAGGGTAGTCGCGAGCAGTACTTC	.	.	TRBV6-6	TRBJ2-7
CAWSEIGLMNTEAFF	TGTGCCTGGAGTGAAATTGGCCTTATGAACACTGAAGCTTTCTTT	.	.	TRBV30	TRBJ1-1
CASSQVREAYYEQYF	TGTGCCAGCAGCCAAGTCCGAGAGGCGTACTACGAGCAGTACTTC	.	.	TRBV14	TRBJ2-7
CATGPGETQYF	TGTGCCACAGGGCCTGGGGAGACCCAGTACTTC	.	.	TRBV12-3/TRBV12-4	TRBJ2-5
CASSATVGYGYTF	TGTGCCAGCAGTGCGACAGTTGGCTATGGCTACACCTTC	.	.	TRBV27	TRBJ1-2
CASSQVDRVLGYTF	TGTGCCAGCAGCCAAGTGGACAGGGTGCTCGGCTACACCTTC	few	TRBD1	TRBV3-1/TRBV3-2	TRBJ1-2
CASSRGLAGGSTDTQYF	TGTGCCAGCAGCCGAGGACTAGCGGGAGGTTCCACAGATACGCAGTATTTT	.	TRBD2	TRBV3-1/TRBV3-2	TRBJ2-3
CASSLDGGYEQYF	TGTGCCAGCAGCTTAGATGGAGGATACGAGCAGTACTTC	.	.	TRBV11-2	TRBJ2-7
CASKTLSQGRQPQHF	TGTGCCAGCAAAACCCTCTCCCAGGGCCGTCAGCCCCAGCATTTT	.	.	TRBV28	TRBJ1-5
CASSQVGSDTQYF	TGCGCCAGCAGCCAAGTTGGCTCAGATACGCAGTATTTT	.	.	TRBV4-3	TRBJ2-3
CASTTGSGDYGYTF	TGTGCCAGCACTACCGGGTCAGGGGACTATGGCTACACCTTC	.	.	TRBV9	TRBJ1-2
CASSPPTGTLHEQYF	TGTGCCAGCTCACCACCGACAGGGACCCTCCACGAGCAGTACTTC	.	TRBD1	TRBV18	TRBJ2-7
CASSLAEIAGLSTDTQYF	TGTGCCAGCAGCTTGGCCGAGATAGCGGGGTTGAGCACAGATACGCAGTATTTT	.	TRBD2	TRBV5-5	TRBJ2-3
CASSPYPLLSPLDTQYF	TGTGCCAGCAGCCCCTACCCGCTGCTGTCACCCTTGGATACGCAGTATTTT	.	.	TRBV7-2	TRBJ2-3
CATSDSARARQPQHF	TGTGCCACCAGTGATTCAGCCAGGGCAAGGCAGCCCCAGCATTTT	.	.	TRBV24-1	TRBJ1-5
CASSLVVGGSTDTQYF	TGTGCCAGCAGCTTGGTAGTGGGGGGTAGCACAGATACGCAGTATTTT	.	.	TRBV5-6	TRBJ2-3
CASRSGGWYTEAFF	TGTGCCAGCAGATCAGGGGGTTGGTACACTGAAGCTTTCTTT	.	TRBD1	TRBV25-1	TRBJ1-1
CASRSQREKLFF	TGTGCCAGCAGGTCGCAGCGGGAAAAACTGTTTTTT	.	.	TRBV6-5	TRBJ1-4
CASSQERAGAYNEQFF	TGCGCCAGCAGCCAAGAGCGAGCGGGGGCCTACAATGAGCAGTTCTTC	few	TRBD2	TRBV4-3	TRBJ2-1
CASSPLRLADLYEQYF	TGTGCCAGCTCACCACTGCGCCTAGCGGATCTCTACGAGCAGTACTTC	once	TRBD2	TRBV18	TRBJ2-7
CASSQVPRGGGEQFF	TGTGCCAGCAGCCAAGTCCCCCGAGGGGGAGGGGAGCAGTTCTTC	.	.	TRBV3-1/TRBV3-2	TRBJ2-1
CASSENMGQYEQYF	TGTGCCAGCAGTGAAAATATGGGGCAGTACGAGCAGTACTTC	.	.	TRBV6-1	TRBJ2-7
CASSLGGGQYGYTF	TGTGCCAGCAGCTTAGGGGGCGGACAATATGGCTACACCTTC	.	.	TRBV7-9	TRBJ1-2
CASSLSTGTYEQYF	TGTGCCAGCAGCTTGTCCACAGGGACCTACGAGCAGTACTTC	.	.	TRBV5-4	TRBJ2-7
CASSQNGGPLNEKLFF	TGTGCCAGCAGCCAGAACGGAGGACCCCTTAATGAAAAACTGTTTTTT	.	.	TRBV3-1/TRBV3-2	TRBJ1-4
CATSRGTSGGYEQYF	TGTGCCACCAGCCGGGGGACTAGCGGGGGCTACGAGCAGTACTTC	many	TRBD2	TRBV15	TRBJ2-7
CAISDRTGGSGNTIYF	TGTGCCATCAGTGACCGGACAGGGGGCTCTGGAAACACCATATATTTT	.	TRBD1	TRBV10-3	TRBJ1-3
CASSPSGMVGELFF	TGTGCCAGTTCTCCTAGCGGGATGGTAGGGGAGCTGTTTTTT	.	TRBD2	TRBV19	TRBJ2-2
CASSLERGLGSPLHF	TGTGCCAGCAGCTTAGAACGGGGGTTAGGATCACCCCTCCACTTT	.	.	TRBV11-2	TRBJ1-6
CASARGLWGYTF	TGTGCCAGCGCAAGGGGGCTTTGGGGCTACACCTTC	.	TRBD1	TRBV28	TRBJ1-2
CSAQDRSKEEKLFF	TGCAGCGCCCAGGACAGGTCGAAGGAAGAAAAACTGTTTTTT	.	TRBD1	TRBV29-1	TRBJ1-4
CASSPDRAGDTQYF	TGTGCCAGCAGCCCGGACAGGGCGGGAGATACGCAGTATTTT	.	TRBD1	TRBV7-2	TRBJ2-3
CASRKSGTGSYEQYF	TGTGCCAGCAGGAAATCCGGGACTGGCTCCTACGAGCAGTACTTC	.	.	TRBV27	TRBJ2-7
CASGTVLNTEAFF	TGTGCCAGCGGGACAGTTTTGAACACTGAAGCTTTCTTT	.	TRBD1	TRBV12-3/TRBV12-4	TRBJ1-1
CASSYELLRQGTGYNQPQHF	TGTGCCAGCAGTTACGAGCTCCTACGACAGGGAACGGGTTATAATCAGCCCCAGCATTTT	.	TRBD1	TRBV6-2/TRBV6-3	TRBJ1-5
CASSAGTPLAFF	TGCGCCAGCAGCGCCGGGACACCTTTAGCTTTCTTT	.	.	TRBV5-1	TRBJ1-1
CASSADRATYEQYF	TGTGCCAGCAGTGCGGACAGAGCAACCTACGAGCAGTACTTC	.	.	TRBV6-2/TRBV6-3	TRBJ2-7
CASSPPGGNTQYF	TGTGCCAGTAGTCCTCCGGGGGGGAATACGCAGTATTTT	.	TRBD2	TRBV19	TRBJ2-3
CASSQDIGGVDTQYF	TGTGCCAGCAGCCAAGATATCGGGGGTGTAGATACGCAGTATTTT	.	.	TRBV3-1/TRBV3-2	TRBJ2-3
CASSNWGLAYEQYF	TGTGCCAGCAGCAATTGGGGACTAGCCTACGAGCAGTACTTC	.	TRBD2	TRBV7-2	TRBJ2-7
CASSLGGLAGGELFF	TGTGCCAGCAGCTTAGGGGGACTAGCGGGCGGGGAGCTGTTTTTT	.	TRBD2	TRBV7-2	TRBJ2-2
CASSPRPNYVGYTF	TGTGCCAGCTCACCACGTCCGAACTATGTCGGCTACACCTTC	few	.	TRBV18	TRBJ1-2
CASRDIVGNQPQHF	TGTGCCAGCAGAGATATCGTCGGGAATCAGCCCCAGCATTTT	.	.	TRBV4-2	TRBJ1-5
CASSPPGLAGGSGETQYF	TGTGCCAGCAGCCCCCCGGGACTAGCGGGGGGCAGTGGTGAGACCCAGTACTTC	.	TRBD2	TRBV4-2	TRBJ2-5
CATSIDSNYGYTF	TGTGCCACCTCTATCGATTCTAACTATGGCTACACCTTC	.	.	TRBV24-1	TRBJ1-2
CASSYSGTSGYEQYF	TGTGCCAGCAGTTACTCAGGGACTAGCGGATACGAGCAGTACTTC	.	TRBD2	TRBV6-5	TRBJ2-7
CASSLQGSGAGELFF	TGTGCCAGCAGTCTACAGGGGTCAGGCGCCGGGGAGCTGTTTTTT	.	TRBD1	TRBV7-2	TRBJ2-2
CAFSRGHTYEQYF	TGTGCCTTCTCCAGGGGGCATACCTACGAGCAGTACTTC	.	TRBD1	TRBV30	TRBJ2-7